This T cell receptor (beta chain) emerged from a study of memory CD4+ T cells and cytomegalovirus serostatus. Germline CDR1 and CDR2: MNHEY and SVGAGI. The CDR3 runs 14 residues. V lost 9 bases and J lost 0, with 9 bases in between. Single viable CD3+CD4+CD8-CD45RO+ cells were sorted as the memory CD4+ T cells. Serum IgG to CMV pp150, pp28, p38 and p52 defined serostatus. CD4+ T cells were isolated by positive magnetic selection. Assay used: immunoSEQ multiplex PCR; TCRdb lists only in-frame clones, some missing. Here the sample spans 75,000 to 90,000 clones, 80% being singletons. Sequenced material: memory CD4+ T cells from blood. V is TRBV6-5 and J is TRBJ1-6; tentative D call: TRBD1 (6 bases). This TCR derives from an adult in good health and CMV-seronegative. In DNA, the CDR3 is TGTGCCAGTAAACAGGGCTCCTATAATTCACCCCTCCACTTT. This encodes CASKQGSYNSPLHF.